This TCR beta chain was sequenced for a study of blood T cell repertoires in COVID-19. Study information: Sites in the United States, Italy and Spain provided acute and convalescent COVID-19 samples.

The length of the CDR3 is 14 residues. Germline CDR1 and CDR2: LGHDT and YNNKEL (reference sequence). Trimming shortened V by 3 bases and J by 3 bases, and 11 bases separated the two germline ends. Original methodology: By means of reference gene primer amplification, nucleated cell counts were estimated. The assay was immunoSEQ multiplex PCR, and TCRdb's table has in-frame clones only and misses some. V, J and clone size are taken as reported in that table, and D and trimming were inferred from the DNA itself. Here the sample spans about 210,000 clones, more than 85% being singletons. The study assigned cohorts using participant-reported clinical history.

The V gene is TRBV3-1 (or the pseudogene TRBV3-2), the J gene TRBJ1-2; D possibly corresponds to TRBD1 (5 bases). The sequenced sample was PBMCs or T cells enriched from blood (not recorded which). This TCR came from a woman aged 40 to 50 in a cohort exposed to, infected with or recovered from COVID-19 (not recorded which). For the CDR3, the DNA is TGTGCCAGCAGCCAGCAGGGTGAAGACTATGGCTACACCTTC. This sequence encodes CASSQQGEDYGYTF.